The rows below give T cell receptor beta chains drawn from one sample of a study of control samples from healthy donors and cancer patients. Produced via immunoSEQ multiplex PCR; TCRdb's table is partial and in-frame only. The sample records roughly 200,000 clones, just under 95% being singletons. The sequencing input was blood. These receptors were collected from a man aged 50 or older in good health. Each CDR3 is given with its conserved first and last residue. The D gene is left open where the match is weak. Only some rows state a clone size, as once, few, many or a class for expanded clones.

size	J	D	V	DNA	CDR3
few	TRBJ1-1	-	TRBV7-2	TGTGCCAGCAGCTTAGGGTGGAACACTGAAGCTTTCTTT	CASSLGWNTEAFF
-	TRBJ2-5	-	TRBV7-2	TGTGCCAGCAGCTTAGGAAGGGGAGAGACCCAGTACTTC	CASSLGRGETQYF
-	TRBJ1-1	-	TRBV7-2	TGTGCCAGCAGCTTAGTATTCGCTTCCACTGAAGCTTTCTTT	CASSLVFASTEAFF
-	TRBJ2-1	-	TRBV30	TGTGCCTGGAGCGGGACCTACAATGAGCAGTTCTTC	CAWSGTYNEQFF
-	TRBJ2-1	-	TRBV5-1	TGCGCCAGCAGCGGAACAGGGACCGATGAGCAGTTCTTC	CASSGTGTDEQFF
once	TRBJ1-2	TRBD1	TRBV7-2	TGTGCCAGCAGCTTTTGGACTAGGGACAGGCTTCAGAATGGCTACACCTTC	CASSFWTRDRLQNGYTF
-	TRBJ2-5	-	TRBV11-3	TGTGCCAGCAGCTTAGACTCCCGGGCCCAAGAGACCCAGTACTTC	CASSLDSRAQETQYF
-	TRBJ1-5	TRBD1	TRBV30	TGTGCCTGGAGCCCCCCCAGGGGGCTCTATAGCAATCAGCCCCAGCATTTT	CAWSPPRGLYSNQPQHF
-	TRBJ2-3	-	TRBV5-6	TGTGCCAGCAGCTCTCTCACAGATACGCAGTATTTT	CASSSLTDTQYF
-	TRBJ1-5	-	TRBV24-1	TGTGCCACCAGTACCTCCGATAGCCAGCCCCAGCATTTT	CATSTSDSQPQHF
-	TRBJ2-1	-	TRBV6-6	TGTGCCAGTCGGATTCGCGATGAGCAGTTCTTC	CASRIRDEQFF
once	TRBJ2-1	-	TRBV18	TGTGCCAGCTCACCATCGTCGGACGAGCAGTTCTTC	CASSPSSDEQFF
-	TRBJ1-4	-	TRBV5-6	TGTGCCAGCAGCTCAGGTACTACGGGTGAAAAACTGTTTTTT	CASSSGTTGEKLFF
once	TRBJ2-2	TRBD1	TRBV7-6	TGTGCCAGCAGCCCCCGGGGGCGAGAGACAGGGGGCTCCGGGGAGCTGTTTTTT	CASSPRGRETGGSGELFF